This T cell receptor beta chain was identified during a study of shared clonotypes between healthy human individuals. Whole-study results and caveats: The rarefaction results pointed to incomplete sorted-subset sequencing despite large depth.

TCRdb's copy holds only in-frame clones and misses some; the assay was immunoSEQ multiplex PCR. In the table there are about 2.3 million clones, approximately 95% of which are singletons. Nashville, Tennessee was home to all donors, each a Caucasian adult. Into CD45RA+ naive and CD45RA-negative memory subsets, the CD4+ cells were split. About this clone itself: What it binds is unknown.

The J segment lost 0 bases and the V segment lost 2 bases, leaving 7 bases of the junction unmatched. Germline lookup yields CDR1 ENHRY and CDR2 SYGVKD. This CDR3 is built from 18 residues. The receptor was derived from a man aged 18 to 30 in good health. Some clones in this sample may be carry-over from other donors' samples. Sequencing used naive CD4+ T cells from PBMCs. Subset indicated: CD45RA+ positively selected. The chain carries TRBV10-3 and TRBJ1-4; 9 positions match TRBD1. CDR3: CAISEAPGQGPTNEKLFF. CDR3 sequence (DNA): TGTGCCATCAGTGAGGCTCCGGGACAGGGACCAACTAATGAAAAACTGTTTTTT.